Presented here are 22 T cell receptor beta chains from one specimen sequenced in a study of blood T cells in healthy people across ages. A J-beta primer mix and a sample-barcoded 5' primer were used in a second PCR of roughly 6 to 12 cycles. TCRdb re-called the 5' RACE reads through MiXCR, storing one row per CDR3 protein. The sample holds roughly 1,700,000 distinct CDR3 sequences; about 28% are singletons and the top ten take less than 9.5%. The specimen sequenced was blood. These receptors came from a young woman in good health.

A few counts support this clonotype. This chain links TRBV12-3 or TRBV12-4 with TRBJ2-7; D may be TRBD1 (5 bases). Trimming pared 3 bases from V and 1 base from J, leaving 13 bases between. The CDR3 consists of 15 residues. In DNA form, the CDR3 reads TGTGCCAGCAGTTTGAGGCAGGGTCTATCCTACGAGCAGTACTTC. Its protein product is CASSLRQGLSYEQYF.

This clonotype was recorded many times. The CDR3 is CASSKRDGIPPQYF. DNA of the CDR3: TGTGCCAGCAGCAAGAGGGACGGGATCCCCCCGCAGTACTTC. The V call is TRBV21-1, the J call TRBJ2-7; TRBD1 is taken as the D call from the table, unchecked against the DNA. TRBV21-1 is designated a pseudogene. The CDR3 loop spans 14 amino acids.

This clonotype has just a few counts. This chain joins TRBV5-5 and TRBJ1-1; D not certain. There are 13 residues in the CDR3. V was cut by 0 bases and J by 6 bases, with 9 bases left in between. Germline V lookup: CDR1 SGHKS, CDR2 YYEKEE (reference sequence). This CDR3 reads CASSLERSAEAFF. The CDR3 DNA is TGTGCCAGCAGCTTGGAGCGGTCCGCTGAAGCTTTCTTT.

Only one count was recorded for this clonotype. The genes are TRBV11-2 and TRBJ1-2; unclear D gene. Trimming shortened V by 7 bases and J by 4 bases, and 10 bases separated the two germline ends. Germline loops: CDR1 SGHAT, CDR2 FQNNGV. There are 12 residues in the CDR3. In nucleotides, the CDR3 is TGTGCCAGCACCCTGACGGGCTATGGCTACACCTTC. Translating it yields CASTLTGYGYTF.

In its sample, this clonotype was seen a few times. This rearrangement joins TRBV3-1 to TRBJ2-1, with no clear D. Trimming removed 0 bases from V and 8 bases from J, with 14 bases in between. CDR1 and CDR2 from the germline V gene are LGHDT and YNNKEL (reference sequence). CDR3 length: 15 residues. The CDR3 loop is CASSQDGGTPDEQFF. The CDR3 DNA reads as TGTGCCAGCAGCCAAGATGGTGGTACCCCGGATGAGCAGTTCTTC.

Only one count was recorded for this clonotype. J is TRBJ2-1 and V is TRBV20-1; D is ambiguous. The CDR3 length is 14 residues. Trimming removed 6 bases from V and 0 bases from J, with 12 bases in between. CDR1 is DFQATT and CDR2 is SNEGSKA in the germline V gene (reference sequence). Here the CDR3 DNA reads TGCAGTGCCAACGACTTGTCCTCCTACAATGAGCAGTTCTTC. Protein product: CSANDLSSYNEQFF.

This chain joins TRBV11-2 and TRBJ2-3; TRBD2 matches 10 bases. Germline values: CDR1 SGHAT, CDR2 FQNNGV. This CDR3 is 16 amino acids long. V was pared by 3 bases and J by 4 bases, with 7 bases of the junction left unmatched. CDR3 bases: TGTGCCAGCAGCTTCTCAGCGGGAGGGTTCGCAGATACGCAGTATTTT. Amino acids: CASSFSAGGFADTQYF.

The chain has TRBV7-9 and TRBJ2-5; D call uncertain. The V end lost 7 bases, the J end lost 5 bases, and 11 bases lay between the germline ends. The CDR3 sequence is 12 residues long. Looked up from germline, CDR1 is SEHNR and CDR2 is FQNEAQ (reference sequence). CDR3 DNA: TGTGCCAGCACGACACCCCCGGAGACCCAGTACTTC. As protein: CASTTPPETQYF.

The chain recombines TRBV20-1 with TRBJ2-1, with D possibly being TRBD1 or TRBD2 (6 bases each). CDR1 and CDR2 from the germline V gene are DFQATT and SNEGSKA (reference sequence). The CDR3 totals 14 residues. V was clipped by 1 base and J by 7 bases, with 14 bases between them. CDR3 region: CSARAGRGRNEQFF. CDR3 DNA sequence: TGCAGTGCTAGAGCTGGTCGGGGGCGAAATGAGCAGTTCTTC.

The chain joins TRBV5-1 to TRBJ2-3; tentatively, D is TRBD1 or TRBD2 (5 bases each). Germline V gene lookup returns CDR1 SGHRS and CDR2 YFSETQ. V was pared by 0 bases and J by 2 bases, with 10 bases between. The CDR3 is made up of 15 amino acids. The CDR3 nucleotides read TGCGCCAGCAGCTTGGATCCAGGGACCACAGATACGCAGTATTTT. This sequence encodes CASSLDPGTTDTQYF.

The chain couples TRBV7-6 to TRBJ1-1; D perhaps matches TRBD1 (5 bases). The CDR3 totals 15 residues. Deletions cut 1 base from V and 7 bases from J, with 16 bases between. Germline-derived CDR1 and CDR2 are SGHVS and FNYEAQ. The CDR3, as DNA: TGTGCCAGCAGCTTAGACGGCAGGGCGTCGAATGAAGCTTTCTTT. It codes for CASSLDGRASNEAFF.

The chain recombines TRBV12-3 or TRBV12-4 with TRBJ1-2; D possibly corresponds to TRBD1 (5 bases). The CDR3 is 15 amino acids. Trimming stripped 6 bases from V and 5 bases from J, with 19 bases between. The CDR3 bases are TGTGCCAGCAGCACAACACCACCGACAGTGTATGGCTACACCTTC. Its translation is CASSTTPPTVYGYTF.

The chain employs TRBV5-1 and TRBJ1-1, with D uncertain. The length of the CDR3 is 16 residues. Trimming shortened V by 0 bases and J by 1 base, and 13 bases separated the two germline ends. CDR1 SGHRS and CDR2 YFSETQ come from the germline V gene. The CDR3 sequence: CASSLEGPGRNTEAFF. In DNA form, the CDR3 reads TGCGCCAGCAGCTTGGAAGGTCCCGGGCGGAACACTGAAGCTTTCTTT.

This clonotype was recorded at least ten times. This chain joins TRBV18 and TRBJ2-1, with 7 bases matching TRBD1. The CDR3 is made up of 13 amino acids. CDR1 and CDR2 (germline): KGHSH, LQKENI. Trimming at V came to 2 bases and at J to 6 bases, leaving 1 base not matched to a gene. The CDR3 region has the DNA TGTGCCAGCTCACCAGACAGGGTCAATGAGCAGTTCTTC. Translating it yields CASSPDRVNEQFF.

The V call is TRBV3-1, the J call TRBJ2-1; D gene uncertain. Trimming took 8 bases from V and 4 from J, leaving 12 bases between them. CDR3 length: 13 residues. The germline gives CDR1 LGHDT, CDR2 YNNKEL (reference sequence). The CDR3 loop is CASALSLYNEQFF. The CDR3 DNA is TGTGCCAGCGCTCTATCCCTTTACAATGAGCAGTTCTTC.

This clonotype was observed a handful of times. The V and J genes are TRBV20-1 and TRBJ1-5, with D uncertain. CDR1 DFQATT and CDR2 SNEGSKA come from the germline V gene (reference sequence). The CDR3 loop spans 13 amino acids. V lost 1 base and J lost 3, with 7 bases in between. In nucleotides, the CDR3 is TGCAGTGCTAGAGCCGGCCTCAATCAGCCCCAGCATTTT. Translation: CSARAGLNQPQHF.

The chain joins TRBV28 to TRBJ2-7; D remains ambiguous. The germline gives CDR1 MDHEN, CDR2 SYDVKM. This CDR3 comprises 13 residues. Trimming left V 1 base short and J 9 bases short, with 13 bases between. Here the CDR3 reads CASSLLGAGMQYF. Here the CDR3 DNA reads TGTGCCAGCAGTTTATTGGGTGCTGGGATGCAGTACTTC.

The chain joins TRBV7-9 to TRBJ2-1, with a possible D match to TRBD2 (6 bases). Germline CDR1 and CDR2: SEHNR and FQNEAQ (reference sequence). The CDR3 length is 14 residues. With 1 base removed from V and 10 bases from J, the gap between germline ends came to 14 bases. The CDR3 DNA reads TGTGCCAGCAGCTTAGGGGGACTCCCCAGGGAGCAGTTCTTC. This sequence encodes CASSLGGLPREQFF.

Regarding this clonotype: A much larger clone lies a single base off, so this may be a read error. The rearrangement joins TRBV6-5 to TRBJ2-1, with D perhaps matching TRBD1 (5 bases). Germline CDR1 and CDR2: MNHEY and SVGAGI. Trimming shortened V by 2 bases and J by 10 bases, and 15 bases separated the two germline ends. The length of the CDR3 is 14 residues. CDR3 sequence: CASSYTRDPYEQFF. The DNA for the CDR3 is TGTGCCAGCAGTTACACCAGGGATCCCTACGAGCAGTTCTTC.

The chain employs TRBV29-1 and TRBJ2-4, with TRBD1 as a possible D gene (5 bases). The assigned J gene may be wrong: the sequence end matches TRBJ2-7 better. Looked up from germline, CDR1 is SQVTM and CDR2 is ANQGSEA. This CDR3 has 15 residues. The CDR3, as DNA: TGCAGCGAACTCATACAACAGGTGGTCCCTTACGAGCAGTACTTC. Protein: CSELIQQVVPYEQYF.

V gene TRBV6-5 combines with J gene TRBJ2-5; D is perhaps TRBD1 (6 bases). CDR1 is MNHEY and CDR2 is SVGAGI in the germline V gene. This CDR3 contains 14 residues. V was clipped by 0 bases and J by 6 bases, with 11 bases between them. The chain's CDR3 is CASSYSPGEKTQYF. The CDR3 DNA follows: TGTGCCAGCAGTTACTCGCCAGGGGAGAAGACCCAGTACTTC.

This clonotype was seen ten or more times. The chain recombines TRBV7-2 with TRBJ1-2; tentatively, D is TRBD1 (5 bases). Germline loops: CDR1 SGHTA, CDR2 FQGNSA. The CDR3 totals 12 residues. Trimming took 5 bases from V and 5 from J, leaving 9 bases between them. The CDR3 coding sequence is TGTGCCAGCAGCGCAGGGATGTATGGCTACACCTTC. Encoded protein: CASSAGMYGYTF.